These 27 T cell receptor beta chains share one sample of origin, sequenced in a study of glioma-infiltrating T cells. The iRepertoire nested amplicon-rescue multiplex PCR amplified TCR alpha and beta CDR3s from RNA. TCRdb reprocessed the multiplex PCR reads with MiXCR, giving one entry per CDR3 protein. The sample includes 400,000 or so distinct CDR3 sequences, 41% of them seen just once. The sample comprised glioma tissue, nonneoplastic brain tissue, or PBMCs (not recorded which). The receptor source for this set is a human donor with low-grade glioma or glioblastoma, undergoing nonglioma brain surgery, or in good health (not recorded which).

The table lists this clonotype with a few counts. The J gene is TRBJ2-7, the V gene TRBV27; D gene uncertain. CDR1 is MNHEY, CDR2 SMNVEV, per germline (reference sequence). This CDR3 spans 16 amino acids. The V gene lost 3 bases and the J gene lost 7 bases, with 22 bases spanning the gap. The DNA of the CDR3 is TGTGCCAGCAGTTTGGTCGGATGGGCCCAGGTCGGTGAGCAGTACTTC. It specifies CASSLVGWAQVGEQYF.

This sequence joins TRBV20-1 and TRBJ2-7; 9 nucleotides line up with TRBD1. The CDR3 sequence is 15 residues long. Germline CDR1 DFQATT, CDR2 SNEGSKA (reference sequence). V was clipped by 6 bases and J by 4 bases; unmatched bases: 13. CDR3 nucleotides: TGCAGTGCCACGAGGGGGGGACAGGGAATTTACGAGCAGTACTTC. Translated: CSATRGGQGIYEQYF.

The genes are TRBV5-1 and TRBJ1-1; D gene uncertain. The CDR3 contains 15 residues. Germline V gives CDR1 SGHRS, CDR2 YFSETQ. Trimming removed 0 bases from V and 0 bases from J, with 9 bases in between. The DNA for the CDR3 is TGCGCCAGCAGCTTGGGTACCGTCATGAACACTGAAGCTTTCTTT. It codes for CASSLGTVMNTEAFF.

The CDR3, as DNA: TGCGCCAGCAGCTTGGGCCTAGCGGGAGGGACGTCCACAGATACGCAGTATTTT. It codes for CASSLGLAGGTSTDTQYF. The chain uses TRBV5-1 and TRBJ2-3, with TRBD2 identical over 12 bases. Germline assignment: CDR1 SGHRS and CDR2 YFSETQ. This CDR3 has 18 residues. V trimming: 0 bases; J trimming: 2 bases; junction bases outside the gene matches: 7.

CDR3 DNA sequence: TGCGCCAGCAGCCAAGATCGGGGACGAAGGGGCACTGAAGCTTTCTTT. It specifies CASSQDRGRRGTEAFF. The chain joins TRBV4-1 to TRBJ1-1; possibly TRBD1 for D (5 bases). Deletions cut 0 bases from V and 4 bases from J, with 15 bases between. The CDR3 spans 16 residues. Germline CDR1 reads MGHRA; CDR2 reads YSYEKL.

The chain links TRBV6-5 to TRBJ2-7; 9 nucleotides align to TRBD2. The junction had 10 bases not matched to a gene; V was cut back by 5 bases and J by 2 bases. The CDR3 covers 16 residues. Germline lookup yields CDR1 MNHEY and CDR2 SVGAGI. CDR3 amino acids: CASSTDSGSSTYEQYF. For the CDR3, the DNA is TGTGCCAGCAGTACAGATAGCGGGAGTAGCACCTACGAGCAGTACTTC.

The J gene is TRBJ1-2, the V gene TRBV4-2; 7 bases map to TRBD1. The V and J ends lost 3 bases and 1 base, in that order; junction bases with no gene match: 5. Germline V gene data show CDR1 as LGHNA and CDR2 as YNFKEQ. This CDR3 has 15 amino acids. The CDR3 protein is CASSQGDSLNYGYTF. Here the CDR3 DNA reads TGTGCCAGCAGCCAGGGGGACAGCCTTAACTATGGCTACACCTTC.

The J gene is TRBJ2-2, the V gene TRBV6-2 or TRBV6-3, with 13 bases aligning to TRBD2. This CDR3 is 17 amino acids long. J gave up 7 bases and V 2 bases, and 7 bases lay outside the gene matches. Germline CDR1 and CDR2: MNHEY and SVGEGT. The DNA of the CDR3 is TGTGCCAGCAGTTACCTCGGACTAGCGGGAGCGGGCGGGGAGCTGTTTTTT. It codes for CASSYLGLAGAGGELFF.

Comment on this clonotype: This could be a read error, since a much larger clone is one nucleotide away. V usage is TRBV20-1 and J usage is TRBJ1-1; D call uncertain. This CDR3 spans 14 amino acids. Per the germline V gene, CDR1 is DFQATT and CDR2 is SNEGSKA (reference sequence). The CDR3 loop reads CSAVERVMNTKAFF. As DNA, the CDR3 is TGCAGTGCTGTAGAGAGAGTAATGAACACTAAAGCTTTCTTT.

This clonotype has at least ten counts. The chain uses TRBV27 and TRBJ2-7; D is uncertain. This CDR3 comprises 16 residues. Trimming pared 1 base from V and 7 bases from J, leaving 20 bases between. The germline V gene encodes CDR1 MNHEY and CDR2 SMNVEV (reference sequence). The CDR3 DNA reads TGTGCCAGCAGTTTATTGCCCACATTAGAGCTTCGAGAGCAGTACTTC. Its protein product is CASSLLPTLELREQYF.

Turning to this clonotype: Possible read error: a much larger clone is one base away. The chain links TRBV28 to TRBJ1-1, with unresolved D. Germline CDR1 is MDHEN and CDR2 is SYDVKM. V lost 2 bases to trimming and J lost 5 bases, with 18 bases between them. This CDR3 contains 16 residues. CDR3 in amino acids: CASSLVARRWKTEAFF. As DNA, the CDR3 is TGTGCCAGCAGTTTAGTAGCGCGCAGGTGGAAGACTGAAGCTTTCTTT. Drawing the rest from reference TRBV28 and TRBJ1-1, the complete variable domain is DVKVTQSSRYLVKRTGEKVFLECVQDMDHENMFWYRQDPGLGLRLIYFSYDVKMKEKGDIPEGYSVSREKKERFSLILESASTNQTSMYLCASSLVARRWKTEAFFGQGTRLTVV.

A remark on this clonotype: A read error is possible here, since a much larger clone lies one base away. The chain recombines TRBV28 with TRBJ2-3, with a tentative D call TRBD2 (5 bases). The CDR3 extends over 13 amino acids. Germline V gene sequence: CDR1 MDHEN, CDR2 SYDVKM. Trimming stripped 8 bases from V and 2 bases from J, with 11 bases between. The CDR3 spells CASGPDYTDTQYF. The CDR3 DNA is TGTGCCAGCGGGCCCGACTACACAGATACGCAGTATTTT.

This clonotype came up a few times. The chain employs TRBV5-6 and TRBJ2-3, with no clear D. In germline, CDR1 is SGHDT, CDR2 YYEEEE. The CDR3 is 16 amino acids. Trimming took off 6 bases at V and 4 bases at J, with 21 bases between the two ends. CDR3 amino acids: CASTSFGRLLSDTQYF. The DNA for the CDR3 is TGTGCCAGCACCTCCTTCGGTAGATTACTGTCAGATACGCAGTATTTT.

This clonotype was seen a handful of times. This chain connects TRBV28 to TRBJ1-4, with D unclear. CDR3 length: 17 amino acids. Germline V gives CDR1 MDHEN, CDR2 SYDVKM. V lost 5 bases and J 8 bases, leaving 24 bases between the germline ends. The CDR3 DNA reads TGTGCCAGCAGTCCATTAGGGAGAGCTCGCGGTGAGGAAAAACTGTTTTTT. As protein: CASSPLGRARGEEKLFF.

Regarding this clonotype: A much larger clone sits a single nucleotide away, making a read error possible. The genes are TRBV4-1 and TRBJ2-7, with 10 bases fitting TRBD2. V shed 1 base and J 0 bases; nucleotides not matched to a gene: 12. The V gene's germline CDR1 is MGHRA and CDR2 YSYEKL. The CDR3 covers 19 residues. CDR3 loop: CASSQVLGSGRTSSYEQYF. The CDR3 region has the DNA TGCGCCAGCAGCCAAGTGCTCGGTAGCGGGAGGACGAGCTCCTACGAGCAGTACTTC.

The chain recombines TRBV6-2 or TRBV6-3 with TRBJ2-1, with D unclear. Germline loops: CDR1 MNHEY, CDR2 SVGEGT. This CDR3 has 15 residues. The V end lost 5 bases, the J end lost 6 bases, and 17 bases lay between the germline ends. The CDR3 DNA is TGTGCCAGCAGTGGATGGGCTAGGAGACTCAATGAGCAGTTCTTC. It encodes CASSGWARRLNEQFF.

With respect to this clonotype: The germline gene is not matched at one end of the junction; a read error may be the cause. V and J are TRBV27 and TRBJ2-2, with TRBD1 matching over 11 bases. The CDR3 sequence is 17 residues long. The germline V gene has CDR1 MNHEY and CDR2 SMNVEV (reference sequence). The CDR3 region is CASSYSHGTGGPGELSF. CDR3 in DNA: TGTGCCAGCAGTTACTCCCATGGGACAGGGGGTCCCGGGGAGCTGTCTTTT.

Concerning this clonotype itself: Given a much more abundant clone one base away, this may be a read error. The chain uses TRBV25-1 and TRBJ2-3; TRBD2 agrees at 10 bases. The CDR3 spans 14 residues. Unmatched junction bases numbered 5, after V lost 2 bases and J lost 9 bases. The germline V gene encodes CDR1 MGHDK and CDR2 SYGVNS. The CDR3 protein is CASSETSGAETQYF. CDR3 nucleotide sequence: TGTGCCAGCAGTGAAACTAGCGGGGCCGAAACGCAGTATTTT.

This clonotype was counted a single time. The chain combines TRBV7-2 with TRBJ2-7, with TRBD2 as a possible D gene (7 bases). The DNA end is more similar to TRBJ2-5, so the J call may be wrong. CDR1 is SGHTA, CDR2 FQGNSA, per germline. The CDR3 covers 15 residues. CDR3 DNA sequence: TGTGCCAGCAGCTTAGTGGGAGGGGGCCAAGAGACCCAGTACTTC. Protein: CASSLVGGGQETQYF.

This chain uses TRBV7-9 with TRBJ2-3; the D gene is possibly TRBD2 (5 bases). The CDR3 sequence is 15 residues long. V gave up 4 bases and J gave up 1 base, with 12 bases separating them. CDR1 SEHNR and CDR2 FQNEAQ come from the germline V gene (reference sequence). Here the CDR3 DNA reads TGTGCCAGCAGCTCCGCAAGGAGGCGCACAGATACGCAGTATTTT. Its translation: CASSSARRRTDTQYF.

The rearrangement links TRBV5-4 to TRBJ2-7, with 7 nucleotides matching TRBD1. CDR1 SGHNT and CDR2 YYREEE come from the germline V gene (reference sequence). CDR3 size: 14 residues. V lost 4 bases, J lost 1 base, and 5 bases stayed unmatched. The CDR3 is CASSTGAGSYEQYF. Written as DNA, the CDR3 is TGTGCCAGCAGCACAGGGGCCGGGTCCTACGAGCAGTACTTC.

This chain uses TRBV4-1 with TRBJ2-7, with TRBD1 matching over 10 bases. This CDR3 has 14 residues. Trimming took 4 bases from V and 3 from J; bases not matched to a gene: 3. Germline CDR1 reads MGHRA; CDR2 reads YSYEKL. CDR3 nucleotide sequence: TGCGCCAGCAGCCCATGGACAGGGGGCTACGAGCAGTACTTC. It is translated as CASSPWTGGYEQYF.

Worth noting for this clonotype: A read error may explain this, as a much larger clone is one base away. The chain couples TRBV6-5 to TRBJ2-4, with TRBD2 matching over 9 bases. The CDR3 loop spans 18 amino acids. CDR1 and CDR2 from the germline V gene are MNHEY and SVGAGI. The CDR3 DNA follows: TGTGCCGGCAGTTACTCGCCGCTAGCGGGATATGGAGGGGACATTCAGTACTTC. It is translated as CAGSYSPLAGYGGDIQYF.

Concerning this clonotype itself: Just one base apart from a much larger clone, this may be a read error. CDR3 DNA: TGCAGTGCTCCTCGGCCCACGAGCTCCTACAATGAGCAGTTCTTC. Protein: CSAPRPTSSYNEQFF. The chain is built from TRBV20-1 and TRBJ2-1; D is undetermined. Germline assignment: CDR1 DFQATT and CDR2 SNEGSKA (reference sequence). V was cut by 5 bases and J by 0 bases, with 14 bases left in between. The CDR3 is 15 amino acids.

The DNA of the CDR3 is TGTGCCAGTAGCCTTATACTCCACCCAGATACGCAGTATTTT. This sequence encodes CASSLILHPDTQYF. The chain uses TRBV19 and TRBJ2-3, with D unclear. Germline loops: CDR1 LNHDA, CDR2 SQIVND (reference sequence). CDR3 length: 14 amino acids. Trimming took off 6 bases at V and 4 bases at J, with 14 bases between the two ends.

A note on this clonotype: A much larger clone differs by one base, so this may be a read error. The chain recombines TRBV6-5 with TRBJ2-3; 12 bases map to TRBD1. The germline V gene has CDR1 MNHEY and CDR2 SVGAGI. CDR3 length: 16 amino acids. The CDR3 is CASSIRDRGRTDKQYF. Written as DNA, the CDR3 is TGTGCCAGCAGTATAAGGGACAGGGGGCGAACAGATAAGCAGTATTTT.

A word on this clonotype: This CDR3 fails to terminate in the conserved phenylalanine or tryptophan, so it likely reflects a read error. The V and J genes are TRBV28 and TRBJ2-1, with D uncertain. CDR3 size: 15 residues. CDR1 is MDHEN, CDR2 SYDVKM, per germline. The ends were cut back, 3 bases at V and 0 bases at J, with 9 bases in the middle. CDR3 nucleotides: TGTGCCAGCAGTTTGCTGGAGCCCTCCTACAATGAGCAGTTCTAC. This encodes CASSLLEPSYNEQFY.